The present entry profiles one T cell receptor beta chain with its context. Its antigen remains unknown. The entry originates in a study of graft-versus-host responses after intestinal transplantation. Study in general: Recipients underwent multivisceral, liver-intestinal, or isolated intestinal transplants. The whole recipient group had anti-thymocyte globulin induction followed by tacrolimus and steroids for around 3 years.

Study-level points and caveats: There were GvH clones found in recipient marrow, and some of them appeared first in ileum or blood.

Assay: immunoSEQ multiplex PCR; the TCRdb copy retains only in-frame clones and omits some. In the table there are about 110,000 clones, 93% of which are singletons. Per the germline V gene, CDR1 is LGHNA and CDR2 is YNFKEQ. CDR3 length: 15 residues. V gave up 3 bases and J gave up 3 bases; unmatched junction bases: 5. The chain carries TRBV4-2 and TRBJ1-5; 7 bases agree with TRBD1. This TCR was sampled from a human donor who received an intestinal transplant. The sequenced sample was unstimulated CD8+ T cells sorted from spleen or lymph node cells, obtained before intestinal transplant. The CDR3 sequence: CASSHWGQINQPQHF. In DNA form, the CDR3 reads TGTGCCAGCAGCCACTGGGGACAGATCAATCAGCCCCAGCATTTT.